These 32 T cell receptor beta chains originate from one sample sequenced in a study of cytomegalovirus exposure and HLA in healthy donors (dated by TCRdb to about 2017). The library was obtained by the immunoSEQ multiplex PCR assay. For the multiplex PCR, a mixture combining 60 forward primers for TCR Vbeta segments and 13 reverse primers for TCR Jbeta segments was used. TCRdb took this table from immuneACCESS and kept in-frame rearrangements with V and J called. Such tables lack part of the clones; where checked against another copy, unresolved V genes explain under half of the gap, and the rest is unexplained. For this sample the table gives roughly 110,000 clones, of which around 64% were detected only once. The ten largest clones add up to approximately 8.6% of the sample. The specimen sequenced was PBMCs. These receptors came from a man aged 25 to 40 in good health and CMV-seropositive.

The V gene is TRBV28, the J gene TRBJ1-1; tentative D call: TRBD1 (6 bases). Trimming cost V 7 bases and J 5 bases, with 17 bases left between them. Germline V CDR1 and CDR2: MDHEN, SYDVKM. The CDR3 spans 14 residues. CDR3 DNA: TGTGCCAGCACCAATTGGGGCAGGGGAACTGAAGCTTTCTTT. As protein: CASTNWGRGTEAFF. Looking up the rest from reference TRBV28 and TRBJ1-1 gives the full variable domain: DVKVTQSSRYLVKRTGEKVFLECVQDMDHENMFWYRQDPGLGLRLIYFSYDVKMKEKGDIPEGYSVSREKKERFSLILESASTNQTSMYLCASTNWGRGTEAFFGQGTRLTVV.

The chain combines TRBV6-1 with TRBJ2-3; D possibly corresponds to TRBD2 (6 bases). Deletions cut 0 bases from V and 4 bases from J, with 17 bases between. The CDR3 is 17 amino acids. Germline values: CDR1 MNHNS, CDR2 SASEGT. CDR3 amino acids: CASSEARGSGVSDTQYF. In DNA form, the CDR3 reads TGTGCCAGCAGTGAAGCGCGGGGAAGTGGTGTGTCAGATACGCAGTATTTT.

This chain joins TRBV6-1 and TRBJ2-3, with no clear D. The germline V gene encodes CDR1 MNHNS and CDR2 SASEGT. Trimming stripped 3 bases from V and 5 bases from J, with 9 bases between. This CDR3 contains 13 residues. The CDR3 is CASSDPPLDTQYF. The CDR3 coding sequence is TGTGCCAGCAGTGACCCCCCTCTAGATACGCAGTATTTT.

The CDR3 is CSVPRDFLNTEAFF. The DNA for the CDR3 is TGCAGCGTTCCTAGGGACTTCCTGAACACTGAAGCTTTCTTT. V and J are TRBV29-1 and TRBJ1-1, with a tentative D call TRBD1 (5 bases). The CDR3 totals 14 residues. Looked up from germline, CDR1 is SQVTM and CDR2 is ANQGSEA. V lost 5 bases, J lost 0 bases, and 13 bases lay in between. The complete variable domain, with remaining parts taken from reference TRBV29-1 and TRBJ1-1, reads SAVISQKPSRDICQRGTSLTIQCQVDSQVTMMFWYRQQPGQSLTLIATANQGSEATYESGFVIDKFPISRPNLTFSTLTVSNMSPEDSSIYLCSVPRDFLNTEAFFGQGTRLTVV.

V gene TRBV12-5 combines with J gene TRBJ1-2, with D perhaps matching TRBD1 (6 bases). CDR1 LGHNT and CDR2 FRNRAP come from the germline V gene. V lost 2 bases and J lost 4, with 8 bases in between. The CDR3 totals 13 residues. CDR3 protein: CASGLQGTYGYTF. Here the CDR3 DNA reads TGTGCTAGTGGTTTGCAGGGGACCTATGGCTACACCTTC. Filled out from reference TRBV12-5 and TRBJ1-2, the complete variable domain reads DARVTQTPRHKVTEMGQEVTMRCQPILGHNTVFWYRQTMMQGLELLAYFRNRAPLDDSGMPKDRFSAEMPDATLATLKIQPSEPRDSAVYFCASGLQGTYGYTFGSGTRLTVV.

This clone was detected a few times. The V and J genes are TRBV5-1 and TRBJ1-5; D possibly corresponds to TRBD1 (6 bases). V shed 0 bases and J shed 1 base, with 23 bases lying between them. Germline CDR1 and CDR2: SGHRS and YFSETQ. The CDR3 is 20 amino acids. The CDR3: CASSLDIPQGNRVSNQPQHF. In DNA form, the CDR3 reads TGCGCCAGCAGCTTGGATATACCACAGGGTAATAGAGTGAGCAATCAGCCCCAGCATTTT.

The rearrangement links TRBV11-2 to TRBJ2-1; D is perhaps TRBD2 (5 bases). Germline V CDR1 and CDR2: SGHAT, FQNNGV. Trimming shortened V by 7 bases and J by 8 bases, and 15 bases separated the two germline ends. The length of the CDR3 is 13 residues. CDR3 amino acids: CASTGLASYEQFF. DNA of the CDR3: TGTGCCAGCACTGGACTCGCGTCCTATGAGCAGTTCTTC.

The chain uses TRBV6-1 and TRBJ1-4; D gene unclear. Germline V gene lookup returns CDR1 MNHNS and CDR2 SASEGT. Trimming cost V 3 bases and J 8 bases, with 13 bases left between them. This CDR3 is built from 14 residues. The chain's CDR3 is CASSDSSGREKLFF. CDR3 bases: TGTGCCAGCAGTGATTCGTCTGGCAGGGAAAAACTGTTTTTT.

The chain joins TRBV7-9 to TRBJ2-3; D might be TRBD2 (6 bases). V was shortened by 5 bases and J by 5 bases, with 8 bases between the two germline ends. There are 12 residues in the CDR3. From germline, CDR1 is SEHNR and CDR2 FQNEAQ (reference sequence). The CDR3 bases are TGTGCCAGCAGCCCGGAGGGAGATACGCAGTATTTT. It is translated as CASSPEGDTQYF.

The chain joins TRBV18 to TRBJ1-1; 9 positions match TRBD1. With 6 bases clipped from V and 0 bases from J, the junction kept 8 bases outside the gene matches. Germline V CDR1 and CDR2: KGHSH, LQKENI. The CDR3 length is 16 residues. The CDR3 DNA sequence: TGTGCCAGCTCCGGACAGGGGACATTTATGAACACTGAAGCTTTCTTT. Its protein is CASSGQGTFMNTEAFF.

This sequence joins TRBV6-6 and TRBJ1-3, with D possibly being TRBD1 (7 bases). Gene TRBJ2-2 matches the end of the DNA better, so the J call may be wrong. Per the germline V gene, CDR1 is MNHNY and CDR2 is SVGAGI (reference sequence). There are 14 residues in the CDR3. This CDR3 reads CASSEEGTAGELFF. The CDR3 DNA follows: TGTGCCAGCAGTGAGGAGGGGACAGCCGGGGAGCTGTTTTTT.

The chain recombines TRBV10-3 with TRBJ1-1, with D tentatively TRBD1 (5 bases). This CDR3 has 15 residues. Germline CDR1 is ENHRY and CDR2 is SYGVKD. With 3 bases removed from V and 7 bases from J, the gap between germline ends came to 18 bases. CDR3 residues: CAISDRQGERSEAFF. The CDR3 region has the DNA TGTGCCATCAGTGACAGACAAGGGGAACGAAGTGAAGCTTTCTTT.

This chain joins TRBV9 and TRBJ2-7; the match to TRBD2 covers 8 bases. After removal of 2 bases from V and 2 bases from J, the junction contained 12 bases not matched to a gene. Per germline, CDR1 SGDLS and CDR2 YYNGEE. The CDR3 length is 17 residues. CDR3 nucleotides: TGTGCCAGCAGCGTTCTTCCCGGGGGGGCCATGGCCTACGAGCAGTACTTC. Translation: CASSVLPGGAMAYEQYF.

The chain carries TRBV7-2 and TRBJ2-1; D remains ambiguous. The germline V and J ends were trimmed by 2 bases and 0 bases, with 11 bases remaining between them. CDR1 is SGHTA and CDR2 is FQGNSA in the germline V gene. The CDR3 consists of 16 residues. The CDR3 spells CASSLRPASSYNEQFF. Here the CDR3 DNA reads TGTGCCAGCAGCTTACGTCCGGCTAGCTCCTACAATGAGCAGTTCTTC.

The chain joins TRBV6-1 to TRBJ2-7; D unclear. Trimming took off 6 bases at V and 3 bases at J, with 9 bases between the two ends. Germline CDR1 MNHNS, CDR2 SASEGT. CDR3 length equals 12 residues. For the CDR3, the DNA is TGTGCCAGCAGCGGTGTCCGCTACGAGCAGTACTTC. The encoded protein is CASSGVRYEQYF.

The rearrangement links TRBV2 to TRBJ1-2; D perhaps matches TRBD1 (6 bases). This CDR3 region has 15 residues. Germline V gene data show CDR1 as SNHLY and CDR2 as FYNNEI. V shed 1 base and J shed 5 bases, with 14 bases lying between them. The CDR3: CASSEELGTPYGYTF. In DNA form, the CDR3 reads TGTGCCAGCAGTGAAGAGTTGGGGACACCTTATGGCTACACCTTC.

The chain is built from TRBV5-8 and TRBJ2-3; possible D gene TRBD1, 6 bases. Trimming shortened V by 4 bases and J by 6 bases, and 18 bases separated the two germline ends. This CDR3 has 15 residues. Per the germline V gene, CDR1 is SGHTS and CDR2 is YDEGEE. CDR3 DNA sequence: TGTGCCAGCAGCAAGGGGGACGTTGGGACCGATACGCAGTATTTT. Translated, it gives CASSKGDVGTDTQYF.

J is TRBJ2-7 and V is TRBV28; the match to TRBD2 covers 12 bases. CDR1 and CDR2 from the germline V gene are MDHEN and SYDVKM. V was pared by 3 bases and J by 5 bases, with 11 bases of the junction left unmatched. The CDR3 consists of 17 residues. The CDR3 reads CASSLVLAGGGRDEQYV. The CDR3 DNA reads TGTGCCAGCAGTTTGGTCCTAGCGGGAGGGGGAAGAGACGAGCAGTACGTC.

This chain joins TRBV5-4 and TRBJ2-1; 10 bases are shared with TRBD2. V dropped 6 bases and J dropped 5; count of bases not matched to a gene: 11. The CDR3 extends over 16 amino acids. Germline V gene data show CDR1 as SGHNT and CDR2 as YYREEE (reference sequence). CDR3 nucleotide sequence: TGTGCCAGCACCTCTTCTAGCGGGAGAATTGACAATGAGCAGTTCTTC. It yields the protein CASTSSSGRIDNEQFF.

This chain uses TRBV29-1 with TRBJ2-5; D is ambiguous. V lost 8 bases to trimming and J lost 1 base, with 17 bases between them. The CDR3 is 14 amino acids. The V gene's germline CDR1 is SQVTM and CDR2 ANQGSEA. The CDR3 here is CSSLMETVQETQYF. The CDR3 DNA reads TGCAGCTCTTTAATGGAGACTGTCCAAGAGACCCAGTACTTC.

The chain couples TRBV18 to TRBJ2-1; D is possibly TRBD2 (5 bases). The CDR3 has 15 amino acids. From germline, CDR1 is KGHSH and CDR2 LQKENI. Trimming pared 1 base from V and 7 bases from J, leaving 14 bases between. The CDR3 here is CASSPLKGVGNEQFF. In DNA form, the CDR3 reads TGTGCCAGCTCACCACTCAAGGGAGTTGGAAATGAGCAGTTCTTC.

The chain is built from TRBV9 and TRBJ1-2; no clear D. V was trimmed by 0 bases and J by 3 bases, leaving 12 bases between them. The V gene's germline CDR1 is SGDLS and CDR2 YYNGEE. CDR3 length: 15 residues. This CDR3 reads CASSVGRRQDYGYTF. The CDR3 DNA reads TGTGCCAGCAGCGTAGGACGTCGGCAGGACTATGGCTACACCTTC.

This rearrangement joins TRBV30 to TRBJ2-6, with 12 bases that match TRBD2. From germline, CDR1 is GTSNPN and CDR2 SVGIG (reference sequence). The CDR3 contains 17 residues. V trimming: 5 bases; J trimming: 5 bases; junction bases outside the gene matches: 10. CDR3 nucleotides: TGTGCCTGGTCTAGCGGGGGGGTCCGCCCGTGGGCCAACGTCCTGACTTTC. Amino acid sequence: CAWSSGGVRPWANVLTF.

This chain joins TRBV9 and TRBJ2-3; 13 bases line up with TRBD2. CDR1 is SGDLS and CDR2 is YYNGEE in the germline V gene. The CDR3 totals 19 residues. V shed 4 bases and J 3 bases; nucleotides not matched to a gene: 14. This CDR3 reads CASSSPGLAGEGGTDTQYF. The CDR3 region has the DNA TGTGCCAGCAGCTCCCCTGGACTAGCGGGAGAAGGGGGTACAGATACGCAGTATTTT.

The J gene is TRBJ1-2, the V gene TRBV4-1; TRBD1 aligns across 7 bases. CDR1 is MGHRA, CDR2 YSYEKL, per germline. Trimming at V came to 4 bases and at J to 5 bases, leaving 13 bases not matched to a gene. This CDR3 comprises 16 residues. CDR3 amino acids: CASSRQQGSRGYGYTF. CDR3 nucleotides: TGCGCCAGCAGCCGCCAACAGGGGTCCCGGGGGTATGGCTACACCTTC.

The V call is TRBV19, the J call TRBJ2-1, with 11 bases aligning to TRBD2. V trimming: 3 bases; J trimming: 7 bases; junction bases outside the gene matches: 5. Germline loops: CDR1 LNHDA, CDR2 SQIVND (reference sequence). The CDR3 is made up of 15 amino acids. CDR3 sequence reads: CASSIPSGGRNEQFF. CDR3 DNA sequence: TGTGCCAGTAGTATCCCTAGCGGGGGGCGGAATGAGCAGTTCTTC.

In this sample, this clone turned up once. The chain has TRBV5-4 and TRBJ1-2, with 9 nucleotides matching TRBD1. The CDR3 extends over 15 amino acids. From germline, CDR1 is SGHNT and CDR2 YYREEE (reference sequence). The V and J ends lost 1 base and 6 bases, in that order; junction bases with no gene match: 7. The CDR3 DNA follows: TGTGCCAGCAGCTTGTTCCTACAGGGGGCCGATGGCTACACCTTC. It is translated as CASSLFLQGADGYTF.

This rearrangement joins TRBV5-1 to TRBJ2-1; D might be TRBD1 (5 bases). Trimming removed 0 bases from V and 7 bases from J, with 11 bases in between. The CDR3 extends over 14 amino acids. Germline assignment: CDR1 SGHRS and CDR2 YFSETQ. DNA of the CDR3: TGCGCCAGCAGCTTGGAGGGGTACGCGAATGAGCAGTTCTTC. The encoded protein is CASSLEGYANEQFF.

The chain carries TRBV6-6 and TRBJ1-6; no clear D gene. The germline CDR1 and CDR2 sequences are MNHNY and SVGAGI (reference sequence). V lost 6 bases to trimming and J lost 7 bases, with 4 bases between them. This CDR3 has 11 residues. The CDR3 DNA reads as TGTGCCAGCAGACTAAATTCACCCCTCCACTTT. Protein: CASRLNSPLHF.

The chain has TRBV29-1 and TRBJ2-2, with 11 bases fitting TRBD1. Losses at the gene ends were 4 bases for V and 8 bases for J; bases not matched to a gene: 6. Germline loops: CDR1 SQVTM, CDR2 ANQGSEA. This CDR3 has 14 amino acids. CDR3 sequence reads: CSVGTGGLGGELFF. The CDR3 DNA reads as TGCAGCGTTGGGACAGGGGGCCTAGGGGGGGAGCTGTTTTTT.

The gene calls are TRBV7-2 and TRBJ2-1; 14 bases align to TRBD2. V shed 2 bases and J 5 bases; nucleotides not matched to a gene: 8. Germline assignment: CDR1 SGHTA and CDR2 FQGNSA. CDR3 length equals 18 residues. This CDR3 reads CASSLNPGTSGSNNEQFF. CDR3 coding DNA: TGTGCCAGCAGCTTAAACCCCGGGACTAGCGGGAGTAACAATGAGCAGTTCTTC.

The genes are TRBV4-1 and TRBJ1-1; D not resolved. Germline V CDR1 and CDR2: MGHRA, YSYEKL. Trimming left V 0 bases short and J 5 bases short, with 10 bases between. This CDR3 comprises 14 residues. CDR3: CASSQDGIRTEAFF. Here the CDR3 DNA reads TGCGCCAGCAGCCAAGACGGTATTCGAACTGAAGCTTTCTTT.